The 13 T cell receptor beta chains presented below share a single source sample, sequenced in a study of cytomegalovirus exposure and HLA in healthy donors. The assay was immunoSEQ multiplex PCR, and TCRdb's table has in-frame clones only and misses some. The sample contains approximately 260,000 clones, 75% to 90% of which appear only once. The specimen was PBMCs. Receptors were obtained from a woman in her 30s in good health and CMV-seropositive.

The J gene is TRBJ2-7, the V gene TRBV19; 7 bases align to TRBD2. V lost 3 bases to trimming and J lost 3 bases; unmatched junction nucleotides: 2. The germline gives CDR1 LNHDA, CDR2 SQIVND (reference sequence). This CDR3 has 13 amino acids. The CDR3 DNA sequence: TGTGCCAGTAGTATGGGGAGGGACTACGAGCAGTACTTC. As protein: CASSMGRDYEQYF.

The chain combines TRBV4-1 with TRBJ2-5; D is possibly TRBD2 (6 bases). CDR1 and CDR2 from the germline V gene are MGHRA and YSYEKL. The CDR3 has 15 amino acids. Trimming removed 6 bases at V and 5 bases at J, with 19 bases between. CDR3 protein: CASRRQGTAEETQYF. CDR3 sequence (DNA): TGCGCCAGCAGAAGACAAGGGACTGCTGAGGAGACCCAGTACTTC.

The chain combines TRBV10-2 with TRBJ2-5, with D unclear. Germline V CDR1 and CDR2: WSHSY, SAAADI. Trimming took 3 bases from V and 0 from J, leaving 8 bases between them. The CDR3 loop spans 14 amino acids. This CDR3 is CASSDPRHQETQYF. The CDR3 nucleotides are TGCGCCAGCAGTGACCCCAGGCACCAAGAGACCCAGTACTTC.

The CDR3 nucleotides are TGCGCCAGCAGCTTGGGTATGAACACTGAAGCTTTCTTT. This encodes CASSLGMNTEAFF. The rearrangement uses TRBV5-1 and TRBJ1-1; D gene unclear. Per germline, CDR1 SGHRS and CDR2 YFSETQ. The V end lost 0 bases, the J end lost 0 bases, and 3 bases lay between the germline ends. There are 13 residues in the CDR3.

In its sample, this clone was seen a few times. The genes are TRBV7-3 and TRBJ2-2, with TRBD1 as a possible D gene (5 bases). The V gene's germline CDR1 is SGHTA and CDR2 FQGTGA. The CDR3 is 14 amino acids. Trimming pared 1 base from V and 6 bases from J, leaving 9 bases between. Here the CDR3 reads CASSLNSGSGELFF. The CDR3 DNA sequence: TGTGCCAGCAGCTTAAATTCAGGGTCCGGGGAGCTGTTTTTT.

V gene TRBV5-1 combines with J gene TRBJ1-1; no definite D call. The CDR3 is 13 residues long. Trimming stripped 5 bases from V and 2 bases from J, with 10 bases between. Germline V gene lookup returns CDR1 SGHRS and CDR2 YFSETQ. The chain's CDR3 is CASRRNENTEAFF. CDR3 in DNA: TGCGCCAGCAGGAGGAATGAAAACACTGAAGCTTTCTTT.

The gene calls are TRBV6-5 and TRBJ1-5; a possible D gene is TRBD1 (6 bases). This CDR3 spans 13 amino acids. From germline, CDR1 is MNHEY and CDR2 SVGAGI. V was pared by 8 bases and J by 7 bases, with 15 bases between. The CDR3 protein is CASPWQGNQPQHF. As DNA, the CDR3 is TGTGCCAGCCCTTGGCAGGGGAACCAGCCCCAGCATTTT.

Details on this clone: In the same sample, other DNA sequences code for this CDR3. The genes are TRBV7-2 and TRBJ2-1; a possible D gene is TRBD1 (6 bases). V gave up 5 bases and J gave up 7 bases, with 12 bases separating them. The CDR3 is made up of 13 amino acids. Germline V gene lookup returns CDR1 SGHTA and CDR2 FQGNSA. The DNA for the CDR3 is TGTGCCAGCAGCCTAGGGCAGGGGAATGAGCAGTTCTTC. It is translated as CASSLGQGNEQFF.

A note on this clone: Other DNA sequences in the sample encode the same CDR3. The chain uses TRBV6-5 and TRBJ2-7; TRBD1 agrees at 10 bases. There are 13 residues in the CDR3. The V gene's germline CDR1 is MNHEY and CDR2 SVGAGI. The junction had 1 base not matched to a gene; V was cut back by 5 bases and J by 3 bases. The CDR3 DNA is TGTGCCAGCAGTCGGGACAGGGGCTACGAGCAGTACTTC. The encoded protein is CASSRDRGYEQYF.

This chain uses TRBV29-1 with TRBJ2-3, with 14 bases that match TRBD2. V dropped 8 bases and J dropped 6; count of bases not matched to a gene: 10. The CDR3 consists of 15 residues. From germline, CDR1 is SQVTM and CDR2 ANQGSEA. As DNA, the CDR3 is TGCAGCTTATCTGGGACTAGCGGGAGTCAGGATACGCAGTATTTT. This translates into CSLSGTSGSQDTQYF.

The chain employs TRBV5-1 and TRBJ1-2; possibly TRBD1 for D (5 bases). The V gene's germline CDR1 is SGHRS and CDR2 YFSETQ. The V end lost 4 bases, the J end lost 0 bases, and 13 bases lay between the germline ends. This CDR3 region has 15 residues. The CDR3 loop is CASSPSGAPNYGYTF. In DNA form, the CDR3 reads TGCGCCAGCAGCCCCAGCGGGGCACCTAACTATGGCTACACCTTC.

This clone appeared once. The V gene is TRBV27, the J gene TRBJ2-1; D may be TRBD1 (5 bases). The CDR3 has 14 amino acids. From germline, CDR1 is MNHEY and CDR2 SMNVEV (reference sequence). The V gene lost 5 bases and the J gene lost 0 bases, with 8 bases spanning the gap. CDR3 in amino acids: CASSKQVSYNEQFF. CDR3 DNA sequence: TGTGCCAGCAGTAAACAGGTCTCCTACAATGAGCAGTTCTTC.

V gene TRBV7-9 combines with J gene TRBJ2-1; TRBD2 aligns across 15 bases. The CDR3 is made up of 15 amino acids. From germline, CDR1 is SEHNR and CDR2 FQNEAQ (reference sequence). V gave up 3 bases and J gave up 8 bases; unmatched junction bases: 2. CDR3 in DNA: TGTGCCAGCAGCTTTCGGACTAGCGGGGGGGATGAGCAGTTCTTC. Translated, it gives CASSFRTSGGDEQFF.